This TCR beta chain was recorded in a study of shared clonotypes between healthy human individuals. Produced via immunoSEQ multiplex PCR; TCRdb's table is partial and in-frame only. Of more than 1 million clones detected, 70% to 80% appear once; the ten largest clones hold approximately 0.5%. CDR3 length: 13 amino acids. The V and J ends lost 4 bases and 3 bases respectively, with 9 bases between them. Per the germline V gene, CDR1 is GTSNPN and CDR2 is SVGIG (reference sequence). The sequence came from a man between 18 and 35 years old in good health. Some clones in this sample may be carry-over from other donors' samples. This sequence joins TRBV30 and TRBJ1-4; weak D call: TRBD1 (5 bases). Sample: memory CD4+ T cells from PBMCs. Regarding subset: CD45RA-negative fraction. The CDR3 nucleotides are TGTGCCTGGACCGGGACTGCTAATGAAAAACTGTTTTTT. Protein sequence: CAWTGTANEKLFF.